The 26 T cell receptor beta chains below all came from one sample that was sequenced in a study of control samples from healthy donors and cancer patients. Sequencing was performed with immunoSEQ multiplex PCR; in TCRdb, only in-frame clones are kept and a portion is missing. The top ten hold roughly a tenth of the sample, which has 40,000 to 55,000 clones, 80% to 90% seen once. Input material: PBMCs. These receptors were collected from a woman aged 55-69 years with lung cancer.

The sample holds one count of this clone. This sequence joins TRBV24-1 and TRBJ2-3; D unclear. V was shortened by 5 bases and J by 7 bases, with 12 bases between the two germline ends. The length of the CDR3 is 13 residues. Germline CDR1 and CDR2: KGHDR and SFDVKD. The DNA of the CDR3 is TGTGCCACCAGTGTTACCGGCCAATATACGCAGTATTTT. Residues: CATSVTGQYTQYF.

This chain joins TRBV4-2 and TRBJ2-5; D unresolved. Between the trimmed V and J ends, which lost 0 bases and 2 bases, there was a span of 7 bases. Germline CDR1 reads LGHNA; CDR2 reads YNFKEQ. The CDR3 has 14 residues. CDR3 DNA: TGTGCCAGCAGCCAAGATTTCGGTCAAGAGACCCAGTACTTC. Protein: CASSQDFGQETQYF.

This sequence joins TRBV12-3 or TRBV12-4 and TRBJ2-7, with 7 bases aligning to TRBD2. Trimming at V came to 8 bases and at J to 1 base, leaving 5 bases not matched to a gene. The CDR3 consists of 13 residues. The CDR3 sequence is CASLPSGSYEQYF. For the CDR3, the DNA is TGTGCCAGCTTGCCTAGCGGTTCCTACGAGCAGTACTTC.

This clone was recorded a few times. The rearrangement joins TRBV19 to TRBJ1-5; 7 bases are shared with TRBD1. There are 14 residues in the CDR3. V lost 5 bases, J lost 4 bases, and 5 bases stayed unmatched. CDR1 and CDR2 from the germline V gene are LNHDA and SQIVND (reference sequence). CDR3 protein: CASSVDRENQPQHF. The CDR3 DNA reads TGTGCCAGTAGTGTTGACAGGGAGAATCAGCCCCAGCATTTT.

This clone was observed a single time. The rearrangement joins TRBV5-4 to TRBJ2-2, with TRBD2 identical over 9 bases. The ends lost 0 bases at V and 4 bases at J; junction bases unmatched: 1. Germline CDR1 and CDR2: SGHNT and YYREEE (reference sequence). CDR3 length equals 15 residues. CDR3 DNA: TGTGCCAGCAGCTTGGTAGCGGGAGTCACCGGGGAGCTGTTTTTT. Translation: CASSLVAGVTGELFF.

CDR3 loop: CASSQARSAGELFF. CDR3 nucleotides: TGTGCCAGCAGCCAAGCACGTTCGGCCGGGGAGCTGTTTTTT. The V call is TRBV3-1 (or the pseudogene TRBV3-2), the J call TRBJ2-2, with no clear D. Germline CDR1 is LGHDT and CDR2 is YNNKEL (reference sequence). The CDR3 is 14 residues long. Trimming pared 1 base from V and 6 bases from J, leaving 9 bases between.

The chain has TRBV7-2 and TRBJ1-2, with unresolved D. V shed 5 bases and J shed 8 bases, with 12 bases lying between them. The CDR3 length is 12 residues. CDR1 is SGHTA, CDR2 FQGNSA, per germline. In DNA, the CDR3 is TGTGCCAGCAGCCAAGACCTTTGGGGCTACACCTTC. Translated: CASSQDLWGYTF.

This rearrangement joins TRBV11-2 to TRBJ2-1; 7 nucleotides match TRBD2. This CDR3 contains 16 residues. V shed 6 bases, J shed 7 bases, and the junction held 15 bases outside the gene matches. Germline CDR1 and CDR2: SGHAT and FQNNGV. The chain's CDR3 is CASSQWGGSSENEQFF. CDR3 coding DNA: TGTGCCAGCAGTCAATGGGGCGGGAGTTCGGAAAATGAGCAGTTCTTC.

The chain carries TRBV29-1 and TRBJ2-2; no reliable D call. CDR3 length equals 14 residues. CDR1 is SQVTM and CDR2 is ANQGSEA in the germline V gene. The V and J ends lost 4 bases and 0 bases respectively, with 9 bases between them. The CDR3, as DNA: TGCAGCGTTGGGAGCAGCGCGAACACCGGGGAGCTGTTTTTT. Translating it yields CSVGSSANTGELFF.

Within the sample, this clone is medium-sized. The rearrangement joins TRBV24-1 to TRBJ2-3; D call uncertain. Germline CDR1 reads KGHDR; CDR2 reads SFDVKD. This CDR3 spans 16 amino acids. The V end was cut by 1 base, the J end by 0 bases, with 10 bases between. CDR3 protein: CATSDFLDGSTDTQYF. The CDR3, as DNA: TGTGCCACCAGTGATTTCCTCGACGGGAGCACAGATACGCAGTATTTT.

This chain's CDR3 is CAISGRSTDTQYF. The CDR3 bases are TGTGCCATCAGTGGGCGGTCCACAGATACGCAGTATTTT. The chain carries TRBV10-3 and TRBJ2-3; D unresolved. Germline V gives CDR1 ENHRY, CDR2 SYGVKD. Trimming left V 4 bases short and J 2 bases short, with 7 bases between. This CDR3 comprises 13 residues.

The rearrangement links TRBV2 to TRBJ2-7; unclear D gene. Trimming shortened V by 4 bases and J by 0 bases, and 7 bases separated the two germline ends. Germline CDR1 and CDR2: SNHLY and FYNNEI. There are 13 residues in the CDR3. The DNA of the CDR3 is TGTGCCAGCAGTGCAGACCGCTCCTACGAGCAGTACTTC. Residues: CASSADRSYEQYF. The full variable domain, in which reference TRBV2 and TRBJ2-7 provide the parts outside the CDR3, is EPEVTQTPSHQVTQMGQEVILRCVPISNHLYFYWYRQILGQKVEFLVSFYNNEISEKSEIFDDQFSVERPDGSNFTLKIRSTKLEDSAMYFCASSADRSYEQYFGPGTRLTVT.

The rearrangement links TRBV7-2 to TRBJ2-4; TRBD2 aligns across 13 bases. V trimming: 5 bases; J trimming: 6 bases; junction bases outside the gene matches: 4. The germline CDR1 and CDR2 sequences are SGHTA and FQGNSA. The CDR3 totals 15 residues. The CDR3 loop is CASSTRTSGRNIQYF. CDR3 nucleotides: TGTGCCAGCAGCACCCGGACTAGCGGGAGAAACATTCAGTACTTC.

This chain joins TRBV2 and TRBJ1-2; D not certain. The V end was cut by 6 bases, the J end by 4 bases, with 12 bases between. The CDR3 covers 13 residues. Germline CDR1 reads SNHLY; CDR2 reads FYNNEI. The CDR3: CASRGTDSYGYTF. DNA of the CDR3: TGTGCCAGCAGGGGCACGGACTCCTATGGCTACACCTTC.

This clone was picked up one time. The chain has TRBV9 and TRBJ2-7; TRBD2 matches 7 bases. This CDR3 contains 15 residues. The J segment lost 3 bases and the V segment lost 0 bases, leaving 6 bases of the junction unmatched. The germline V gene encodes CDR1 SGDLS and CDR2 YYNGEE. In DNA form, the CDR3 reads TGTGCCAGCAGCGTAGAGGGAGGGATCTTCTACGAGCAGTACTTC. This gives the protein CASSVEGGIFYEQYF.

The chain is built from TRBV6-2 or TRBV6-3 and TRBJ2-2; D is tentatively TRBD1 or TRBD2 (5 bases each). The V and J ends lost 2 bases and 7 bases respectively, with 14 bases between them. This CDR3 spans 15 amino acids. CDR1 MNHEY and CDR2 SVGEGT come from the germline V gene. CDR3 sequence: CASSYGLGRVGELFF. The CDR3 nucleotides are TGTGCCAGCAGTTACGGTCTGGGGCGGGTCGGGGAGCTGTTTTTT.

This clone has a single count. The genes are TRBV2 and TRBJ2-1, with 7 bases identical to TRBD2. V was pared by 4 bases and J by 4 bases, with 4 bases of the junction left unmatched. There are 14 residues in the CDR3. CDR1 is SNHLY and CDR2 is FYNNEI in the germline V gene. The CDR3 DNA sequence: TGTGCCAGCAGTGGTCTAGCGGATTACAATGAGCAGTTCTTC. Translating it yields CASSGLADYNEQFF.

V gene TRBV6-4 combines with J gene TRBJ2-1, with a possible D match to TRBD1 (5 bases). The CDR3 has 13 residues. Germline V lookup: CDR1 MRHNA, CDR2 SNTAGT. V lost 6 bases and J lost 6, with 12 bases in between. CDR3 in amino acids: CASSRVDSNEQFF. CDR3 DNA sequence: TGTGCCAGCAGCCGGGTAGACAGCAATGAGCAGTTCTTC.

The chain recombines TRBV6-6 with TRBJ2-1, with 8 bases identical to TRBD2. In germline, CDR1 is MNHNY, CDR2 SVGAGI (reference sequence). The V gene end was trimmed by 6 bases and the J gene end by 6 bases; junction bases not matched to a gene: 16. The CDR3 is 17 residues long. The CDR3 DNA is TGTGCCAGCAGGCGAGTAATTGGGACTAGGGAGATCAATGAGCAGTTCTTC. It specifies CASRRVIGTREINEQFF.

The CDR3 loop is CAWGRGSQETQYF. The CDR3 coding sequence is TGTGCCTGGGGACGGGGCAGTCAAGAGACCCAGTACTTC. This chain links TRBV30 with TRBJ2-5; the D call may be TRBD1 or TRBD2 (5 bases each). This CDR3 comprises 13 residues. V was clipped by 5 bases and J by 2 bases, with 12 bases between them. Germline CDR1 GTSNPN, CDR2 SVGIG (reference sequence).

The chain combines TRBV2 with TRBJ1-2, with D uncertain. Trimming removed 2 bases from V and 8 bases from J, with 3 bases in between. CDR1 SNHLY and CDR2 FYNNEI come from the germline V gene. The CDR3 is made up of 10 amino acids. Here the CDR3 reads CASSETGYTF. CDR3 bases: TGTGCCAGCAGTGAAACGGGCTACACCTTC.

This chain's CDR3 is CASSSSFNAEAFF. The CDR3 coding sequence is TGTGCCAGCAGTAGTTCCTTTAACGCTGAAGCTTTCTTT. The chain couples TRBV6-5 to TRBJ1-1; the D is unclear. The CDR3 spans 13 residues. V gave up 5 bases and J gave up 6 bases, with 13 bases separating them. The germline V gene has CDR1 MNHEY and CDR2 SVGAGI.

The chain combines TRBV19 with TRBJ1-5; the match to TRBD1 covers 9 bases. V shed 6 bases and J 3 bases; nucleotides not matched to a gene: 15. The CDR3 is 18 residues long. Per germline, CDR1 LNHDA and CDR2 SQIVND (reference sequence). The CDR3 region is CASRKLLPGQGHNQPQHF. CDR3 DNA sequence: TGTGCCAGTAGAAAATTACTACCGGGACAGGGTCACAATCAGCCCCAGCATTTT.

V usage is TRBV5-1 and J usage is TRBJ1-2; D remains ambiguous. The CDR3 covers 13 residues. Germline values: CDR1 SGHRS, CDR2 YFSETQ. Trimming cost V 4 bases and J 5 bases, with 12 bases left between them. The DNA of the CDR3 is TGCGCCAGCAGCCTGGGGTCCGTATATGGCTACACCTTC. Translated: CASSLGSVYGYTF.

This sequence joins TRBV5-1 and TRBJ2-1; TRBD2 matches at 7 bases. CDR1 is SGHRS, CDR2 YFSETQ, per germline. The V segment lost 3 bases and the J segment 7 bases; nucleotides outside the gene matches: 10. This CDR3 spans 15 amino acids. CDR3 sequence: CASSSMGLAGNEQFF. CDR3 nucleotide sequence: TGCGCCAGCAGCTCCATGGGCTTAGCGGGTAATGAGCAGTTCTTC.

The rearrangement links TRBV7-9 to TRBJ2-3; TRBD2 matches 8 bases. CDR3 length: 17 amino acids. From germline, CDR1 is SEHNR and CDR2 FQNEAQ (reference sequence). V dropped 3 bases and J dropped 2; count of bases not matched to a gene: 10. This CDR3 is CASSLHVTSANTDTQYF. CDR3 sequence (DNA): TGTGCCAGCAGCTTGCACGTGACTAGCGCAAACACAGATACGCAGTATTTT.